One and the same sample provided the 30 T cell receptor beta chains below, sequenced in a study of cytomegalovirus exposure and HLA in healthy donors. Primers included in the PCR were 60 Vbeta and 13 Jbeta primers. Method: immunoSEQ multiplex PCR; TCRdb's copy keeps in-frame clones and lacks some. The profile shows around 150,000 clones, around three fifths of them singletons. The sample taken for sequencing was PBMCs. The receptors were gathered from a woman aged 40 to 50 in good health and CMV-seronegative.

V usage is TRBV27 and J usage is TRBJ2-7, with TRBD1 as a possible D gene (5 bases). Germline V gives CDR1 MNHEY, CDR2 SMNVEV (reference sequence). The CDR3 is 14 residues long. V dropped 3 bases and J dropped 1 base, with 10 bases sitting between them. CDR3 in DNA: TGTGCCAGCAGTTTGGGTGCAGGGTCCTACGAGCAGTACTTC. The encoded protein is CASSLGAGSYEQYF.

The CDR3 sequence is CASSVVGSNEQFF. In DNA form, the CDR3 reads TGTGCCAGCAGCGTAGTCGGGAGCAATGAGCAGTTCTTC. V and J are TRBV9 and TRBJ2-1; TRBD2 might be the D (6 bases). CDR3 length: 13 amino acids. The germline V and J ends were trimmed by 0 bases and 6 bases, with 7 bases remaining between them. CDR1 is SGDLS, CDR2 YYNGEE, per germline.

This clone was counted a few times. The chain links TRBV2 to TRBJ1-1; 7 bases match TRBD1. Germline V gene lookup returns CDR1 SNHLY and CDR2 FYNNEI. The ends lost 7 bases at V and 10 bases at J; junction bases unmatched: 9. This CDR3 spans 12 amino acids. CDR3 residues: CASTPRGPGAFF. DNA for the CDR3: TGTGCCAGCACTCCAAGGGGGCCGGGAGCTTTCTTT.

This clone was found a few times. The chain has TRBV5-5 and TRBJ2-7; tentative D call: TRBD2 (6 bases). The CDR3 totals 17 residues. Trimming removed 4 bases from V and 0 bases from J, with 20 bases in between. Looked up from germline, CDR1 is SGHKS and CDR2 is YYEKEE (reference sequence). The CDR3 region is CASSPLAGTVSSYEQYF. The DNA for the CDR3 is TGTGCCAGCAGCCCGCTTGCGGGGACGGTGAGCTCCTACGAGCAGTACTTC.

In this sample, this clone turned up a few times. The rearrangement joins TRBV5-6 to TRBJ1-1, with a tentative D call TRBD1 (5 bases). V was cut by 1 base and J by 6 bases, with 13 bases left in between. This CDR3 contains 14 residues. Germline CDR1 SGHDT, CDR2 YYEEEE. CDR3 region: CASSLMAGRPEAFF. In DNA, the CDR3 is TGTGCCAGCAGCTTGATGGCAGGGAGGCCTGAAGCTTTCTTT.

The gene calls are TRBV7-9 and TRBJ2-1; 7 nucleotides align to TRBD1. This CDR3 has 12 residues. The V and J ends lost 5 bases and 9 bases, in that order; junction bases with no gene match: 4. Germline loops: CDR1 SEHNR, CDR2 FQNEAQ (reference sequence). The CDR3 region has the DNA TGTGCCAGCAGCCCACAGGGGCGTGAGCAGTTCTTC. Amino acids: CASSPQGREQFF.

The sample holds one count of this clone. The rearrangement joins TRBV2 to TRBJ2-3, with 9 bases lining up with TRBD2. The CDR3 spans 14 residues. The junction had 5 bases not matched to a gene; V was cut back by 6 bases and J by 4 bases. Germline V gene lookup returns CDR1 SNHLY and CDR2 FYNNEI. CDR3 DNA: TGTGCCAGCAGCCTTAGCGGGGGCGCAGATACGCAGTATTTT. Its translation: CASSLSGGADTQYF.

The V gene is TRBV30, the J gene TRBJ2-1; D is undetermined. The V end was cut by 0 bases, the J end by 11 bases, with 11 bases between. The CDR3 sequence is 12 residues long. Germline loops: CDR1 GTSNPN, CDR2 SVGIG (reference sequence). The CDR3 loop is CAWSVLSDQQFF. The CDR3, as DNA: TGTGCCTGGAGTGTACTCTCCGATCAGCAGTTCTTC.

The chain employs TRBV19 and TRBJ1-6; possibly TRBD1 for D (5 bases). This CDR3 has 15 amino acids. V gave up 3 bases and J gave up 7 bases, with 13 bases separating them. CDR1 LNHDA and CDR2 SQIVND come from the germline V gene (reference sequence). CDR3 protein: CASSIPTELNSPLHF. The CDR3 coding sequence is TGTGCCAGTAGTATCCCGACAGAACTAAATTCACCCCTCCACTTT.

The V call is TRBV5-4, the J call TRBJ2-7; 9 nucleotides match TRBD1. Germline CDR1 is SGHNT and CDR2 is YYREEE (reference sequence). With V trimmed by 1 base and J by 7 bases, 6 bases remained unmatched. This CDR3 has 14 residues. The DNA of the CDR3 is TGTGCCAGCAGCTTGTGGGACAGGGTCTATGAGCAGTACTTC. It codes for CASSLWDRVYEQYF. The full variable domain, with the rest looked up from reference TRBV5-4 and TRBJ2-7, is ETGVTQSPTHLIKTRGQQVTLRCSSQSGHNTVSWYQQALGQGPQFIFQYYREEENGRGNFPPRFSGLQFPNYSSELNVNALELDDSALYLCASSLWDRVYEQYFGPGTRLTVT.

This clone was found once. The chain has TRBV28 and TRBJ2-7; 10 bases are a match to TRBD2. The V gene end was trimmed by 6 bases and the J gene end by 7 bases; junction bases not matched to a gene: 9. The CDR3 length is 14 residues. Germline V gene lookup returns CDR1 MDHEN and CDR2 SYDVKM. In DNA form, the CDR3 reads TGTGCCAGCAGAGCGGGGGGGCCTTTGTGGGAGCAGTACTTC. It yields the protein CASRAGGPLWEQYF.

On this clone: Different DNA sequences within this sample yield the same CDR3. The chain couples TRBV5-4 to TRBJ2-7; 8 nucleotides line up with TRBD1. Trimming removed 4 bases from V and 2 bases from J; junction bases left unmatched: 11. Per germline, CDR1 SGHNT and CDR2 YYREEE (reference sequence). The CDR3 runs 16 residues. The CDR3 DNA sequence: TGTGCCAGCAGCCGCAAGAATCAGGGGGCCCCCTACGAGCAGTACTTC. Translated, it gives CASSRKNQGAPYEQYF.

The V and J genes are TRBV27 and TRBJ2-1; TRBD1 matches at 8 bases. J was trimmed by 7 bases and V by 8 bases; bases with no gene match: 16. Germline V gene lookup returns CDR1 MNHEY and CDR2 SMNVEV (reference sequence). The CDR3 sequence is 16 residues long. The CDR3 DNA is TGTGCCAGCCGTGTGCCCGGACCGACAGGGGTGAATGAGCAGTTCTTC. It is translated as CASRVPGPTGVNEQFF.

DNA of the CDR3: TGTGCCAGCAGTTTATCGGGCCTCGTCAACACTGAAGCTTTCTTT. This codes for CASSLSGLVNTEAFF. V gene TRBV27 combines with J gene TRBJ1-1; D is ambiguous. Trimming shortened V by 0 bases and J by 2 bases, and 10 bases separated the two germline ends. The CDR3 has 15 amino acids. Germline lookup yields CDR1 MNHEY and CDR2 SMNVEV (reference sequence).

The chain's CDR3 is CASSLVRGFEQYF. The CDR3 region has the DNA TGTGCCAGCAGCTTAGTACGCGGGTTCGAGCAGTACTTC. V gene TRBV7-9 combines with J gene TRBJ2-7; perhaps TRBD2 as D (5 bases). V was pared by 1 base and J by 6 bases, with 10 bases between. CDR1 is SEHNR, CDR2 FQNEAQ, per germline (reference sequence). This CDR3 is 13 amino acids long.

For this clone: At one of its ends the junction is not consistent with the germline gene, which may arise from a read error. The V gene is TRBV2, the J gene TRBJ1-2; 9 bases map to TRBD1. Germline assignment: CDR1 SNHLY and CDR2 FYNNEI. This CDR3 contains 12 residues. The CDR3 coding sequence is TGTGCCAGTAGGTTGGACAGGGGTCCACCAGTTTTT. Its translation is CASRLDRGPPVF.

V and J are TRBV14 and TRBJ2-5; D possibly corresponds to TRBD2 (5 bases). V lost 0 bases, J lost 1 base, and 9 bases lay in between. This CDR3 comprises 15 residues. Germline CDR1 SGHDN, CDR2 FVKESK. The CDR3 here is CASSQDRGIQETQYF. For the CDR3, the DNA is TGTGCCAGCAGCCAAGATCGGGGTATCCAAGAGACCCAGTACTTC.

J is TRBJ1-1 and V is TRBV4-3; 10 nucleotides line up with TRBD1. This CDR3 is 14 amino acids long. V was clipped by 4 bases and J by 3 bases; unmatched bases: 2. The V gene's germline CDR1 is LGHNA and CDR2 YSLEER. The DNA for the CDR3 is TGCGCCAGCAGCCCCGGGACAGGGGACACTGAAGCTTTCTTT. Protein product: CASSPGTGDTEAFF.

In this sample, this clone turned up once. V usage is TRBV5-1 and J usage is TRBJ2-1; 8 bases agree with TRBD2. The CDR3 is made up of 13 amino acids. CDR1 is SGHRS and CDR2 is YFSETQ in the germline V gene. V shed 0 bases, J shed 9 bases, and the junction held 2 bases outside the gene matches. The CDR3 spells CASSLGAGGEQFF. CDR3 bases: TGCGCCAGCAGCTTGGGGGCGGGGGGTGAGCAGTTCTTC.

The chain couples TRBV27 to TRBJ2-2; maybe TRBD2 (5 bases). This CDR3 has 15 amino acids. The germline gives CDR1 MNHEY, CDR2 SMNVEV (reference sequence). V lost 3 bases and J 5 bases, leaving 13 bases between the germline ends. The CDR3 reads CASSFGRGVTGELFF. In DNA, the CDR3 is TGTGCCAGCAGTTTTGGACGGGGAGTAACCGGGGAGCTGTTTTTT.

The chain recombines TRBV5-1 with TRBJ2-7; D is perhaps TRBD2 (5 bases). V lost 3 bases to trimming and J lost 4 bases, with 8 bases between them. Germline V lookup: CDR1 SGHRS, CDR2 YFSETQ. The CDR3 extends over 12 amino acids. CDR3 in amino acids: CASSSGGYEQYF. CDR3 in DNA: TGCGCCAGCAGCTCGGGCGGGTACGAGCAGTACTTC.

Regarding this clone: An end of the junction does not agree with germline; a read error may underlie this. This chain connects TRBV7-9 to TRBJ2-5; D might be TRBD2 (5 bases). The CDR3 has 12 amino acids. Germline CDR1 SEHNR, CDR2 FQNEAQ (reference sequence). The CDR3 protein is CSSSLARETQYF. The CDR3, as DNA: TGTTCCAGCAGCTTAGCGCGGGAGACCCAGTACTTC.

J is TRBJ1-1 and V is TRBV2; TRBD1 matches at 8 bases. The CDR3 extends over 14 amino acids. The germline V gene has CDR1 SNHLY and CDR2 FYNNEI. J was trimmed by 0 bases and V by 6 bases; bases with no gene match: 3. The CDR3 nucleotides are TGTGCCAGCAGGGTGGACAGGGTGAACACTGAAGCTTTCTTT. This sequence encodes CASRVDRVNTEAFF. Combining the CDR3 with reference TRBV2 and TRBJ1-1 gives the whole variable domain EPEVTQTPSHQVTQMGQEVILRCVPISNHLYFYWYRQILGQKVEFLVSFYNNEISEKSEIFDDQFSVERPDGSNFTLKIRSTKLEDSAMYFCASRVDRVNTEAFFGQGTRLTVV.

The chain combines TRBV30 with TRBJ1-2, with TRBD1 matching 7 bases. The germline V gene has CDR1 GTSNPN and CDR2 SVGIG (reference sequence). The CDR3 is 13 amino acids. The ends lost 3 bases at V and 6 bases at J; junction bases unmatched: 7. CDR3 sequence: CAWSLQGKNGYTF. The DNA for the CDR3 is TGTGCCTGGAGCCTACAGGGGAAGAATGGCTACACCTTC. Drawing the rest from reference TRBV30 and TRBJ1-2, the complete variable domain is SQTIHQWPATLVQPVGSPLSLECTVEGTSNPNLYWYRQAAGRGLQLLFYSVGIGQISSEVPQNLSASRPQDRQFILSSKKLLLSDSGFYLCAWSLQGKNGYTFGSGTRLTVV.

V is TRBV28 and J is TRBJ1-5; 9 bases match TRBD1. The CDR3 is 15 amino acids. V lost 5 bases to trimming and J lost 6 bases; unmatched junction nucleotides: 8. Germline values: CDR1 MDHEN, CDR2 SYDVKM. CDR3 in DNA: TGTGCCAGCAGTCCAGACAGGGGGAGAACTCAGCCCCAGCATTTT. Protein product: CASSPDRGRTQPQHF.

The rearrangement joins TRBV9 to TRBJ1-2; D is possibly TRBD1 (6 bases). This CDR3 region has 17 residues. The germline gives CDR1 SGDLS, CDR2 YYNGEE. The V end lost 0 bases, the J end lost 3 bases, and 18 bases lay between the germline ends. CDR3 nucleotide sequence: TGTGCCAGCAGCGTAGTTCCCGGGGGGCTTTCCCACTATGGCTACACCTTC. This sequence encodes CASSVVPGGLSHYGYTF. The complete variable domain, with remaining parts taken from reference TRBV9 and TRBJ1-2, reads DSGVTQTPKHLITATGQRVTLRCSPRSGDLSVYWYQQSLDQGLQFLIQYYNGEERAKGNILERFSAQQFPDLHSELNLSSLELGDSALYFCASSVVPGGLSHYGYTFGSGTRLTVV.

J is TRBJ2-7 and V is TRBV7-9; 7 bases match TRBD1. This CDR3 comprises 15 residues. V was pared by 5 bases and J by 0 bases, with 7 bases of the junction left unmatched. Germline values: CDR1 SEHNR, CDR2 FQNEAQ (reference sequence). The CDR3 protein is CASSPPTGSSYEQYF. The DNA of the CDR3 is TGTGCCAGCAGCCCGCCGACAGGGAGCTCCTACGAGCAGTACTTC.

This chain joins TRBV4-2 and TRBJ1-1, with 9 bases that match TRBD1. Trimming removed 4 bases from V and 6 bases from J; junction bases left unmatched: 3. The CDR3 covers 13 residues. Germline CDR1 LGHNA, CDR2 YNFKEQ. The CDR3 region has the DNA TGTGCCAGCAGCCGGACAGGGGCGCCTGAAGCTTTCTTT. Its protein product is CASSRTGAPEAFF.

This chain connects TRBV29-1 to TRBJ2-7; 7 bases match TRBD1. The CDR3 has 14 residues. Germline V gene sequence: CDR1 SQVTM, CDR2 ANQGSEA. V trimming: 8 bases; J trimming: 0 bases; junction bases outside the gene matches: 10. CDR3 sequence: CSPPSGTASYEQYF. The CDR3 nucleotides read TGCAGCCCACCGTCCGGGACAGCCTCCTACGAGCAGTACTTC.

This clone was picked up one time. The V call is TRBV7-9, the J call TRBJ2-3, with D unresolved. Trimming cost V 5 bases and J 6 bases, with 15 bases left between them. This CDR3 is 14 amino acids long. Germline V gene lookup returns CDR1 SEHNR and CDR2 FQNEAQ (reference sequence). The CDR3 sequence is CASSPTASRDTQYF. Here the CDR3 DNA reads TGTGCCAGCAGCCCCACAGCCTCCAGGGATACGCAGTATTTT.